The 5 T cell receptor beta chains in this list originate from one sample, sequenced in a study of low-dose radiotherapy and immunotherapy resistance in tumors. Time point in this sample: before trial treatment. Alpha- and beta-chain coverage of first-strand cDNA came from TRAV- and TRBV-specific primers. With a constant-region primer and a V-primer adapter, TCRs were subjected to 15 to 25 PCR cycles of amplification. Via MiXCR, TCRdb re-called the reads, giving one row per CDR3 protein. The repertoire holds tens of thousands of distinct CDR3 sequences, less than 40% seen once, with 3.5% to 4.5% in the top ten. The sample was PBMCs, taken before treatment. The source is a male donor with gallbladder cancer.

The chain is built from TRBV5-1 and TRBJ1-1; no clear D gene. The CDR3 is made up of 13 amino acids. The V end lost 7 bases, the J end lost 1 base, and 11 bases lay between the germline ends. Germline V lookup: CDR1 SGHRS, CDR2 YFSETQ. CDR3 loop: CASGSRQNTEAFF. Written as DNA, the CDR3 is TGCGCCAGCGGGTCTAGGCAGAACACTGAAGCTTTCTTT.

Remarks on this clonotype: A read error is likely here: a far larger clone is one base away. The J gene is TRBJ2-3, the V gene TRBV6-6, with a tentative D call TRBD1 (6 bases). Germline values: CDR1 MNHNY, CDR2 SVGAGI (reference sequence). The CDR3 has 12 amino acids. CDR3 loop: CARSSDSHTQYF. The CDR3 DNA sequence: TGTGCCAGAAGTTCGGACAGTCATACGCAGTATTTT.

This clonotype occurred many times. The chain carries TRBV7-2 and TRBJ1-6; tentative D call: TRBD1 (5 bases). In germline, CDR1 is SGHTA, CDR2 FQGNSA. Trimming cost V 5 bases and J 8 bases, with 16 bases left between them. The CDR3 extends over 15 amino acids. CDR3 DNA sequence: TGTGCCAGCAGCAGAGCCGGGGGGAATGATTCACCCCTCCACTTT. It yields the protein CASSRAGGNDSPLHF.

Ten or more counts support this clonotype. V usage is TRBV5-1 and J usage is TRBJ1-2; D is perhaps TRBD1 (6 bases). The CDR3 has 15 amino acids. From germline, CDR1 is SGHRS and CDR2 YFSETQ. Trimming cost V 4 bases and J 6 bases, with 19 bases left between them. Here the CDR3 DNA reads TGCGCCAGCAGCCTAGCGCCCTCCGGGACAAATGGCTACACCTTC. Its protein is CASSLAPSGTNGYTF.

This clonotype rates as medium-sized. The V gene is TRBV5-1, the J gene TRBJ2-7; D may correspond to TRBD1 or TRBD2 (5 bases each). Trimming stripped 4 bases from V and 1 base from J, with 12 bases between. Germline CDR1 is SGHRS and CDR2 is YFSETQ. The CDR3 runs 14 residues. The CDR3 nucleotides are TGCGCCAGCAGCCCAGGGACCCATTCCTACGAGCAGTACTTC. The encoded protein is CASSPGTHSYEQYF.